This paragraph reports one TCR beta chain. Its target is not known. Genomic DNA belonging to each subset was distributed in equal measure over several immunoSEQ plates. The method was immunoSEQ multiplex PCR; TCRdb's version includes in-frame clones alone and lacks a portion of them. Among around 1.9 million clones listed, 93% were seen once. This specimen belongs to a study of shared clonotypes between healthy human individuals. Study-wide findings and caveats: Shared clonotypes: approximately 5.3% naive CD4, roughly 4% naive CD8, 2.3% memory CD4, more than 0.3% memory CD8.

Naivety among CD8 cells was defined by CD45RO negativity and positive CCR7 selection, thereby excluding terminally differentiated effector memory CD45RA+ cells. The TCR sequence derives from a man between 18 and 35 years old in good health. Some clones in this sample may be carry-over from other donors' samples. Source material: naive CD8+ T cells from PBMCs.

The CDR3 nucleotides read TGTGCCAGCAGCTCTACGCGAGCGGGAGGGCTGCAGTACTTC. Translating it yields CASSSTRAGGLQYF. The chain links TRBV7-9 to TRBJ2-7, with 10 positions matching TRBD2. This CDR3 has 14 amino acids. From germline, CDR1 is SEHNR and CDR2 FQNEAQ (reference sequence). J gave up 9 bases and V 4 bases, and 9 bases lay outside the gene matches.